Reported below is one TCR beta chain. Its specificity is unknown. The CDR3 length is 15 residues. Per the germline V gene, CDR1 is LNHNV and CDR2 is YYDKDF (reference sequence). V was clipped by 9 bases and J by 1 base, with 18 bases between them. The sample originates from a study of identical twins. General observations from the study: Compared with unrelated sharing, twin-shared out-of-frame alpha sequences had more low-probability sequences.

A universal primer site came from template switching; cDNA carried unique molecular identifiers. TCRdb re-derived calls from the 5' RACE reads in MiXCR, one entry per CDR3 protein. The repertoire holds just under 550,000 distinct CDR3 sequences, with 13% to 15% as singletons. In addition, the sample was reused for a study of yellow fever vaccine responses in identical twins. This second report adds: Vaccine-induced T cell responses in twins were reportedly observed to appear partly convergent, partly personalized.

V usage is TRBV15 and J usage is TRBJ1-1, with a possible D match to TRBD1 (5 bases). Sample: CD4+ T cells sorted from blood. The receptor comes from a young woman in good health. CDR3 residues: CATRAHGAWNTEAFF. The DNA for the CDR3 is TGTGCCACTAGAGCTCACGGGGCGTGGAACACTGAAGCTTTCTTT.